This TCR beta chain was found in a study of cytomegalovirus exposure and HLA in healthy donors. Germline values: CDR1 SGDLS, CDR2 YYNGEE. The CDR3 length is 15 residues. The J segment lost 1 base and the V segment lost 0 bases, leaving 3 bases of the junction unmatched. PCR used 60 Vbeta primers and 13 Jbeta primers. Repertoires were generated with immunoSEQ multiplex PCR, while TCRdb's copy carries only in-frame clones and drops some. The sample holds 150,000 to 200,000 clones, 70% to 85% seen once. The chain combines TRBV9 with TRBJ2-7; 8 positions agree with TRBD2. Sequences were obtained from PBMCs. The TCR comes from a girl aged 2-10 years in good health and CMV-seropositive. CDR3 amino acids: CASSVAPGGSYEQYF. Here the CDR3 DNA reads TGTGCCAGCAGCGTAGCACCGGGAGGGTCCTACGAGCAGTACTTC.